This TCR beta chain emerged from a study of cytomegalovirus exposure and HLA in healthy donors. Study-wide results and limits: Follow-up analysis seemed to connect common viral pathogens with several of the most significant clusters identified. Among TCR beta chains of equal frequency, HLA-associated ones were more clonally expanded in a later analysis.

PCR amplification relied on 60 Vbeta primers (plus 13 Jbeta primers). Here immunoSEQ multiplex PCR was the method, and the copy in TCRdb shows in-frame clones only, minus some. This table holds 110,000 or so clones, 74% found once. Notes on this clone: Antigen specificity is unknown.

This TCR was sampled from a woman between 35 and 50 years old in good health and CMV-seropositive. Sequencing used PBMCs.

This CDR3 is CASSFRLVGYNEQFF. In nucleotides, the CDR3 is TGTGCCAGCAGTTTCAGACTAGTGGGATACAATGAGCAGTTCTTC. This sequence joins TRBV27 and TRBJ2-1, with D perhaps matching TRBD2 (6 bases). Germline CDR1 is MNHEY and CDR2 is SMNVEV (reference sequence). Trimming pared 3 bases from V and 4 bases from J, leaving 13 bases between. The CDR3 sequence is 15 residues long.